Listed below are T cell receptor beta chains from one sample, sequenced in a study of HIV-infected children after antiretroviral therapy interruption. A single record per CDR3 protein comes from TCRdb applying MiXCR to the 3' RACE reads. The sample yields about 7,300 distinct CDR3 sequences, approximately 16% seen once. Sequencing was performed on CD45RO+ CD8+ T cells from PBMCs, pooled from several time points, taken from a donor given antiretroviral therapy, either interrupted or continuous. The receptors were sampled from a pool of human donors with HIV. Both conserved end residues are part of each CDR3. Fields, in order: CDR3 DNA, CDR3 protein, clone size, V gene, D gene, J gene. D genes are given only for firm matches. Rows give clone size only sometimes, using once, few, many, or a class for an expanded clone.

cdr3_nt: TGCAGTGCTAGAGCACAGGGAGAGGTGGCCTACGAGCAGTACTTC
cdr3_aa: CSARAQGEVAYEQYF
clone_size: many
v_call: TRBV20-1
d_call: .
j_call: TRBJ2-7

cdr3_nt: TGTGCCAGCAGCCAGCACCCGGACATGGCCAACTATGGCTACACCTTC
cdr3_aa: CASSQHPDMANYGYTF
clone_size: few
v_call: TRBV5-5
d_call: .
j_call: TRBJ1-2

cdr3_nt: TGTGCCAGCAGTCCCAGAGACAGGGGGCTCCGGGGGGTGTCTGAAGCTTTCTTT
cdr3_aa: CASSPRDRGLRGVSEAFF
clone_size: many
v_call: TRBV6-1
d_call: TRBD1
j_call: TRBJ1-1

cdr3_nt: TGTGCCAGTAGTATAACAGGGGTTTATGACACCGGGGAGCTGTTTTTT
cdr3_aa: CASSITGVYDTGELFF
clone_size: many
v_call: TRBV19
d_call: TRBD1
j_call: TRBJ2-2

cdr3_nt: TGTGCCAGCAGTTTATGGGGGGGGTTGTTGAAAAACGAGCAGTACTTC
cdr3_aa: CASSLWGGLLKNEQYF
clone_size: .
v_call: TRBV27
d_call: TRBD2
j_call: TRBJ2-7

cdr3_nt: TGTGCCAGTAGTACCCAACAAAACACTGAAGCTTTCTTT
cdr3_aa: CASSTQQNTEAFF
clone_size: .
v_call: TRBV19
d_call: .
j_call: TRBJ1-1

cdr3_nt: TGTGCCAGCAGCCTAGACAGCCAGAACACTGAAGCTTTCTTT
cdr3_aa: CASSLDSQNTEAFF
clone_size: many
v_call: TRBV13
d_call: .
j_call: TRBJ1-1

cdr3_nt: TGTGCCAGCAGCCTTTTGGGTTATTCCTACAATGAGCAGTTCTTC
cdr3_aa: CASSLLGYSYNEQFF
clone_size: few
v_call: TRBV7-9
d_call: .
j_call: TRBJ2-1

cdr3_nt: TGCAGCGTACCCAGGGGGGAGAACACTGAAGCTTTCTTT
cdr3_aa: CSVPRGENTEAFF
clone_size: large
v_call: TRBV29-1
d_call: TRBD1
j_call: TRBJ1-1

cdr3_nt: TGTGCCAGCAGCCATCGCAGGGTCGGATACGAGCAGTACTTC
cdr3_aa: CASSHRRVGYEQYF
clone_size: medium-sized
v_call: TRBV3-1
d_call: .
j_call: TRBJ2-7

cdr3_nt: TGCAGCGTTGACGCGGGACTCCAAGAGACCCAGTACTTC
cdr3_aa: CSVDAGLQETQYF
clone_size: many
v_call: TRBV29-1
d_call: .
j_call: TRBJ2-5

cdr3_nt: TGTGCCAGCAGCGTAGGATTGGGACAGGGGTTTAGTCGGACAGATACGCAGTATTTT
cdr3_aa: CASSVGLGQGFSRTDTQYF
clone_size: many
v_call: TRBV9
d_call: TRBD1
j_call: TRBJ2-3

cdr3_nt: TGTGCCAGCAGCCTTAGGGTTGGAGTCACTGAAGCTTTCTTT
cdr3_aa: CASSLRVGVTEAFF
clone_size: medium-sized
v_call: TRBV11-2
d_call: .
j_call: TRBJ1-1

cdr3_nt: TGTGCCAGCAGCCAAGGGACAAGGAATATCACTGAAGCTTTCTTT
cdr3_aa: CASSQGTRNITEAFF
clone_size: medium-sized
v_call: TRBV7-3
d_call: .
j_call: TRBJ1-1

cdr3_nt: TGCAGTGCCAAACCCCACAGGTCCCCTTATAGCAATCAGCCCCAGCATTTT
cdr3_aa: CSAKPHRSPYSNQPQHF
clone_size: medium-sized
v_call: TRBV20-1
d_call: .
j_call: TRBJ1-5

cdr3_nt: TGTGCCACCAGTGATCCAGGGGTTGACACCGGGGAGCTGTTTTTT
cdr3_aa: CATSDPGVDTGELFF
clone_size: many
v_call: TRBV24-1
d_call: .
j_call: TRBJ2-2

cdr3_nt: TGTGCCAGCAGCTTTGTCTTGGGGGTCCCTGAAGCTTTCTTT
cdr3_aa: CASSFVLGVPEAFF
clone_size: medium-sized
v_call: TRBV7-2
d_call: .
j_call: TRBJ1-1

cdr3_nt: TGTGCCAGCAGGGTGGCGGGGGGAAACAATGAGCAGTTCTTC
cdr3_aa: CASRVAGGNNEQFF
clone_size: medium-sized
v_call: TRBV27
d_call: TRBD2
j_call: TRBJ2-1

cdr3_nt: TGTGCCAGCAGTTCGGCCAACGCAGGGGGGGGAGACGAGCAGTACTTC
cdr3_aa: CASSSANAGGGDEQYF
clone_size: medium-sized
v_call: TRBV27
d_call: .
j_call: TRBJ2-7

cdr3_nt: TGTGCCATCAGTGGACAAAGTCGGGGGACTAGCGGGAAGAAAACCTACAATGAGCAGTTCTTC
cdr3_aa: CAISGQSRGTSGKKTYNEQFF
clone_size: .
v_call: TRBV10-3
d_call: TRBD2
j_call: TRBJ2-1

cdr3_nt: TGTGCCAGCAGCCTCCGAGGGACAGTAAATAATTCACCCCTCCACTTT
cdr3_aa: CASSLRGTVNNSPLHF
clone_size: many
v_call: TRBV7-9
d_call: TRBD1
j_call: TRBJ1-6

cdr3_nt: TGTGCCAGCAGCCCCTTAGCGGGGCACAATGAGCAGTTCTTC
cdr3_aa: CASSPLAGHNEQFF
clone_size: once
v_call: TRBV7-2
d_call: TRBD2
j_call: TRBJ2-1

cdr3_nt: TGCGCCAGCAGCTTGGCCGTGTCGGGGACGGCAGAGCAGTTCTTC
cdr3_aa: CASSLAVSGTAEQFF
clone_size: .
v_call: TRBV5-1
d_call: .
j_call: TRBJ2-1

cdr3_nt: TGCAGTGCTAGAGATCCCGCGAAAGACAGCTATGGCTACACCTTC
cdr3_aa: CSARDPAKDSYGYTF
clone_size: many
v_call: TRBV20-1
d_call: .
j_call: TRBJ1-2

cdr3_nt: TGTGCCAGTAGCATCGTCCGGGCCGACACTGAAGCTTTCTTT
cdr3_aa: CASSIVRADTEAFF
clone_size: many
v_call: TRBV19
d_call: .
j_call: TRBJ1-1

cdr3_nt: TGCAGTGCTCCCTTCCCACAGGGGGCTGTCGGGGAGCTGTTTTTT
cdr3_aa: CSAPFPQGAVGELFF
clone_size: many
v_call: TRBV20-1
d_call: TRBD1
j_call: TRBJ2-2

cdr3_nt: TGTGCCAGCAGCTTGCGAGGGGGGGAGCAGTACTTC
cdr3_aa: CASSLRGGEQYF
clone_size: medium-sized
v_call: TRBV7-9
d_call: .
j_call: TRBJ2-7

cdr3_nt: TGCGCCAGCAGCCAAGTACAAGGGACCGGGGCCAACGTCCTGACTTTC
cdr3_aa: CASSQVQGTGANVLTF
clone_size: medium-sized
v_call: TRBV4-3
d_call: .
j_call: TRBJ2-6

cdr3_nt: TGTGCCAGCAGTTTATCGGTGGAAGTAGGGCTTCCGGGCGGGAGTTACACCGGGGAGCTGTTTTTT
cdr3_aa: CASSLSVEVGLPGGSYTGELFF
clone_size: medium-sized
v_call: TRBV28
d_call: TRBD2
j_call: TRBJ2-2

cdr3_nt: TGCAGTGCTAACAGGGGGGGGAACTCCTACGAGCAGTACTTC
cdr3_aa: CSANRGGNSYEQYF
clone_size: many
v_call: TRBV20-1
d_call: .
j_call: TRBJ2-7

cdr3_nt: TGCGCCAGCAGCTTATTAATGGGTGAAAAACTGTTTTTT
cdr3_aa: CASSLLMGEKLFF
clone_size: many
v_call: TRBV5-1
d_call: .
j_call: TRBJ1-4

cdr3_nt: TGTGCCAGCAGCCAAGATAGTAAAAAGGTCTACGAGCAGTACTTC
cdr3_aa: CASSQDSKKVYEQYF
clone_size: many
v_call: TRBV14
d_call: .
j_call: TRBJ2-7

cdr3_nt: TGTGCCACCAGTGGTCCGTTGAACACTGAAGCTTTCTTT
cdr3_aa: CATSGPLNTEAFF
clone_size: .
v_call: TRBV24-1
d_call: .
j_call: TRBJ1-1

cdr3_nt: TGCGCCAGCAGTCAACCTCAACGGCTTGATCCATACAATGAGCAGTTCTTC
cdr3_aa: CASSQPQRLDPYNEQFF
clone_size: many
v_call: TRBV23-1
d_call: .
j_call: TRBJ2-1

cdr3_nt: TGTGCCAGCAGCCCCAACCCTAGCAATGAGCAGTTCTTC
cdr3_aa: CASSPNPSNEQFF
clone_size: .
v_call: TRBV7-3
d_call: .
j_call: TRBJ2-1

cdr3_nt: TGTGCCAGTAGTATAGTGATGAGCTATGGCTACACCTTC
cdr3_aa: CASSIVMSYGYTF
clone_size: many
v_call: TRBV19
d_call: .
j_call: TRBJ1-2

cdr3_nt: TGCGCCAGCAGCCAAGTTCTCCGGGAGCTGTTTTTT
cdr3_aa: CASSQVLRELFF
clone_size: many
v_call: TRBV4-1
d_call: .
j_call: TRBJ2-2

cdr3_nt: TGCGCCAGCAGCTTGGGGGACAGTCCCTACGAGCAGTACTTC
cdr3_aa: CASSLGDSPYEQYF
clone_size: many
v_call: TRBV5-1
d_call: TRBD1
j_call: TRBJ2-7

cdr3_nt: TGTGCCAGCACGGACCGACAGGGACAAGAGACCCAGTACTTC
cdr3_aa: CASTDRQGQETQYF
clone_size: many
v_call: TRBV12-3/TRBV12-4
d_call: TRBD1
j_call: TRBJ2-5

cdr3_nt: TGTGCCAGCAGTTTATCCCTACAAGCTTTCTTT
cdr3_aa: CASSLSLQAFF
clone_size: .
v_call: TRBV6-6
d_call: .
j_call: TRBJ1-1

cdr3_nt: TGTGCCAGCAGCTTAGACCCGGGTCCCTTCTACAATGAGCAGTTCTTC
cdr3_aa: CASSLDPGPFYNEQFF
clone_size: once
v_call: TRBV7-8
d_call: .
j_call: TRBJ2-1

cdr3_nt: TGTGCCAGCAGTTTCCTTGGGACTGGGGCCAACGTCCTGACTTTC
cdr3_aa: CASSFLGTGANVLTF
clone_size: many
v_call: TRBV28
d_call: .
j_call: TRBJ2-6

cdr3_nt: TGCAGCGTGCTGGACAGGGCGTCCACTGAAGCTTTCTTT
cdr3_aa: CSVLDRASTEAFF
clone_size: medium-sized
v_call: TRBV29-1
d_call: TRBD1
j_call: TRBJ1-1

cdr3_nt: TGCAGCGTTGTCCGACTAGCGGGAGCCTCAGATACGCAGTATTTT
cdr3_aa: CSVVRLAGASDTQYF
clone_size: .
v_call: TRBV29-1
d_call: TRBD2
j_call: TRBJ2-3

cdr3_nt: TGTGCCAGCAGCCCCCCGGGACTATACAATGAGCAGTTCTTC
cdr3_aa: CASSPPGLYNEQFF
clone_size: many
v_call: TRBV7-3
d_call: TRBD2
j_call: TRBJ2-1

cdr3_nt: TGTGCCAGCAGTTACTTCGAGGGAGACAACACTGAAGCTTTCTTT
cdr3_aa: CASSYFEGDNTEAFF
clone_size: large
v_call: TRBV6-6
d_call: .
j_call: TRBJ1-1

cdr3_nt: TGTGCCAGCAGTCTCAACTCAGGACAGGAGCAGTACTTC
cdr3_aa: CASSLNSGQEQYF
clone_size: .
v_call: TRBV7-9
d_call: .
j_call: TRBJ2-7

cdr3_nt: TGTGCCAGCAGCCATGGACAGGGGGGCACTGAAGCTTTCTTT
cdr3_aa: CASSHGQGGTEAFF
clone_size: many
v_call: TRBV3-1
d_call: TRBD1
j_call: TRBJ1-1